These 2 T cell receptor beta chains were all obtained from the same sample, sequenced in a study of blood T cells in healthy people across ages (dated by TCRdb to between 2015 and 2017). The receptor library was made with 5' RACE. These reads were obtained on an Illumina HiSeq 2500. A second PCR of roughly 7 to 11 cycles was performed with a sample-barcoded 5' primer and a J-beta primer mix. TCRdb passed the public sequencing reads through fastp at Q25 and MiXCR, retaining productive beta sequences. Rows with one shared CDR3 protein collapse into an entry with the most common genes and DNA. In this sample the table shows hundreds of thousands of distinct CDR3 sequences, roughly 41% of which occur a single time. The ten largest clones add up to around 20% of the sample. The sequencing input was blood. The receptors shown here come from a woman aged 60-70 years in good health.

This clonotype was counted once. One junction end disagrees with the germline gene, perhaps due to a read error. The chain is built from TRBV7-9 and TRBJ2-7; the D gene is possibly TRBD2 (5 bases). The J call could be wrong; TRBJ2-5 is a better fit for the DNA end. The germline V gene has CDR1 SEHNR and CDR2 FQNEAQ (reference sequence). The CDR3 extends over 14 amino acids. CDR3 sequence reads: CASGLGGGGETQYF. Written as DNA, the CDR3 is TGTGCCAGCGGCTTAGGAGGTGGCGGGGAGACCCAGTACTTC.

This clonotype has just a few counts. The CDR3 region has the DNA TGTGCCAGCAGCTGGACAGACAATGAGCAGTACTTC. Amino acid sequence: CASSWTDNEQYF. The chain uses TRBV7-9 and TRBJ2-5, with D tentatively TRBD1 (6 bases). Germline V gene data show CDR1 as SEHNR and CDR2 as FQNEAQ (reference sequence). This CDR3 region has 12 residues. Between the trimmed V and J ends, which lost 4 bases and 11 bases, there was a span of 14 bases.